This TCR beta chain was identified during a study of T cells in Graves' hyperthyroidism and ophthalmopathy. From RNA transcripts, TCR beta CDR3 regions were amplified. TCR CDR3 underwent first-round RT-PCR with the HTBI primer set. One entry per CDR3 protein results from TCRdb running MiXCR on the multiplex PCR reads. This table holds about 530,000 distinct CDR3 sequences, 17% found once. The CDR3 length is 16 residues. The V gene end was trimmed by 5 bases and the J gene end by 3 bases; junction bases not matched to a gene: 10. The germline gives CDR1 SEHNR, CDR2 FQNEAQ (reference sequence). This clonotype was picked up many times.

What was sequenced was blood. The genes are TRBV7-9 and TRBJ1-1, with 9 positions matching TRBD1. The sequence derives from a woman aged 18-29 years with Graves' ophthalmopathy. Here the CDR3 reads CASSPSTGGLDTEAFF. CDR3 DNA: TGTGCCAGCAGCCCATCGACAGGGGGGCTGGACACTGAAGCTTTCTTT.